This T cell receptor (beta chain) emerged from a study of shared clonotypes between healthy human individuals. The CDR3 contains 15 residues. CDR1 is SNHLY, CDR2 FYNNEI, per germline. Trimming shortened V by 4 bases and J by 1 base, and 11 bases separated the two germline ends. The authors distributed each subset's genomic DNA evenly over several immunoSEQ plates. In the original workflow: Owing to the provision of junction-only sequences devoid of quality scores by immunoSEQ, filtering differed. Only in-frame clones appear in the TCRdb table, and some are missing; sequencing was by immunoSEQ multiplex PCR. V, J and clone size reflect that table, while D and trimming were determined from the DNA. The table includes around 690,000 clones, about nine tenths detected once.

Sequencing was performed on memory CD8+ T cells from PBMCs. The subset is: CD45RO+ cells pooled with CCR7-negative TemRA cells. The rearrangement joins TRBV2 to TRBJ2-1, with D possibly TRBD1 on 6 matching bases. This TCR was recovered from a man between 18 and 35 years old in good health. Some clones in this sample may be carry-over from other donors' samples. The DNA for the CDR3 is TGTGCCAGCAGTGGAGACAGGTGGTCCTACAATGAGCAGTTCTTC. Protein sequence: CASSGDRWSYNEQFF.